A single sample is the source of the 29 T cell receptor beta chains below, sequenced in a study of blood T cell repertoires in COVID-19. Only in-frame clones appear in the TCRdb table, and some are missing; sequencing was by immunoSEQ multiplex PCR. The sample has roughly 200,000 clones, 84% seen once. Sequenced material: peripheral blood. The receptors come from a woman of 80 years or more with COVID-19, enrolled during active disease.

The rearrangement links TRBV5-6 to TRBJ2-2; 11 nucleotides agree with TRBD2. Per the germline V gene, CDR1 is SGHDT and CDR2 is YYEEEE. The CDR3 consists of 18 residues. V gave up 4 bases and J gave up 4 bases; unmatched junction bases: 12. DNA for the CDR3: TGTGCCAGCAGCCCAAGGAAAATAGCGGGGGGGAGCACCGGGGAGCTGTTTTTT. The encoded protein is CASSPRKIAGGSTGELFF.

The V gene is TRBV12-3 or TRBV12-4, the J gene TRBJ2-1; TRBD2 matches at 15 bases. V shed 10 bases, J shed 7 bases, and the junction held 2 bases outside the gene matches. The CDR3 covers 13 residues. Here the CDR3 reads CATGTSGGNEQFF. The CDR3 nucleotides are TGTGCCACAGGGACTAGCGGGGGGAATGAGCAGTTCTTC.

The CDR3 protein is CASSLGQGKGDTQYF. The CDR3 nucleotides are TGTGCCAGCAGTCTGGGACAGGGAAAGGGAGATACGCAGTATTTT. The chain links TRBV6-5 to TRBJ2-3, with TRBD1 matching over 9 bases. The CDR3 contains 15 residues. The J segment lost 5 bases and the V segment lost 5 bases, leaving 8 bases of the junction unmatched. Germline loops: CDR1 MNHEY, CDR2 SVGAGI.

This clone was observed a single time. The chain joins TRBV7-8 to TRBJ2-7, with TRBD1 as a possible D gene (5 bases). The germline CDR1 and CDR2 sequences are SGHVS and FQNEAQ. CDR3 length: 12 amino acids. V lost 2 bases, J lost 5 bases, and 7 bases lay in between. The CDR3, as DNA: TGTGCCAGCAGCTTAACCAGGGACGAGCAGTACGTC. It yields the protein CASSLTRDEQYV.

The rearrangement links TRBV19 to TRBJ1-1; D is uncertain. Deletions cut 11 bases from V and 4 bases from J, with 17 bases between. The germline V gene has CDR1 LNHDA and CDR2 SQIVND (reference sequence). This CDR3 comprises 13 residues. The CDR3 reads CAGMGRSGTEAFF. CDR3 coding DNA: TGTGCCGGGATGGGCCGGAGCGGCACTGAAGCTTTCTTT.

The chain recombines TRBV3-1 (or the pseudogene TRBV3-2) with TRBJ2-7, with D hard to call. With 3 bases removed from V and 3 bases from J, the gap between germline ends came to 12 bases. The CDR3 is 14 residues long. The germline V gene has CDR1 LGHDT and CDR2 YNNKEL (reference sequence). The CDR3 DNA reads as TGTGCCAGCAGCCACGCCAGACTTATCTACGAGCAGTACTTC. As protein: CASSHARLIYEQYF.

The genes are TRBV29-1 and TRBJ1-2; a weak D match, TRBD1 (6 bases). CDR3 size: 12 residues. Germline V gene lookup returns CDR1 SQVTM and CDR2 ANQGSEA. Trimming left V 7 bases short and J 4 bases short, with 13 bases between. CDR3 nucleotides: TGCAGCGCACCGACAGGCTCCTATGGCTACACCTTC. Translation: CSAPTGSYGYTF.

The CDR3 sequence: CASRDTGRSEAFF. CDR3 nucleotides: TGTGCCAGCAGGGACACCGGACGCAGTGAAGCTTTCTTT. The genes are TRBV7-3 and TRBJ1-1, with a possible D match to TRBD1 (5 bases). The germline V gene encodes CDR1 SGHTA and CDR2 FQGTGA. V was trimmed by 6 bases and J by 7 bases, leaving 15 bases between them. The CDR3 has 13 residues.

This sequence joins TRBV19 and TRBJ1-1; no clear D gene. The germline CDR1 and CDR2 sequences are LNHDA and SQIVND (reference sequence). CDR3 length: 13 residues. V was cut by 7 bases and J by 4 bases, with 13 bases left in between. This CDR3 is CASTIREGTEAFF. CDR3 nucleotide sequence: TGTGCCAGTACCATTCGGGAAGGCACTGAAGCTTTCTTT.

V and J are TRBV6-5 and TRBJ1-2; 8 bases align to TRBD1. This CDR3 contains 13 residues. V lost 4 bases, J lost 6 bases, and 4 bases stayed unmatched. The germline CDR1 and CDR2 sequences are MNHEY and SVGAGI. The CDR3 DNA reads TGTGCCAGCAGTTCGACGACAGGGGATGGCTACACCTTC. Translation gives CASSSTTGDGYTF.

The chain employs TRBV5-1 and TRBJ2-5; 9 nucleotides agree with TRBD2. CDR3 length: 14 residues. The germline CDR1 and CDR2 sequences are SGHRS and YFSETQ. With V trimmed by 7 bases and J by 3 bases, 7 bases remained unmatched. Here the CDR3 DNA reads TGCGCCAGCCAACTCCTAGCGGGAAAAGAGACCCAGTACTTC. It codes for CASQLLAGKETQYF.

This clone came up a few times. The chain has TRBV12-3 or TRBV12-4 and TRBJ1-2, with D hard to call. CDR3 length: 13 residues. Trimming pared 3 bases from V and 4 bases from J, leaving 9 bases between. The CDR3 DNA is TGTGCCAGCAGTTTGAGGGAAGGCTATGGCTACACCTTC. It translates to CASSLREGYGYTF.

The rearrangement links TRBV7-9 to TRBJ2-3, with 8 nucleotides matching TRBD2. Unmatched junction bases numbered 13, after V lost 5 bases and J lost 6 bases. Germline lookup yields CDR1 SEHNR and CDR2 FQNEAQ (reference sequence). The length of the CDR3 is 16 residues. The CDR3 region is CASSQPTSGVGDTQYF. The CDR3 DNA sequence: TGTGCCAGCAGCCAACCTACTAGCGGAGTGGGGGATACGCAGTATTTT.

This rearrangement joins TRBV5-4 to TRBJ1-2; the D gene is possibly TRBD1 (6 bases). V was pared by 3 bases and J by 5 bases, with 11 bases between. The V gene's germline CDR1 is SGHNT and CDR2 YYREEE (reference sequence). The CDR3 contains 13 residues. In DNA form, the CDR3 reads TGTGCCAGCAGCTGGGAGGGGGGGTATGGCTACACCTTC. Its translation is CASSWEGGYGYTF.

V and J are TRBV6-5 and TRBJ2-5; a weak D match, TRBD2 (5 bases). Germline lookup yields CDR1 MNHEY and CDR2 SVGAGI. V gave up 9 bases and J gave up 4 bases, with 12 bases separating them. The CDR3 runs 12 residues. CDR3 in amino acids: CASTSARETQYF. The CDR3 bases are TGTGCCAGTACTAGTGCCCGAGAGACCCAGTACTTC.

This chain's CDR3 is CASKRQGEYSNQPQHF. In DNA, the CDR3 is TGTGCCAGTAAACGACAGGGGGAATATAGCAATCAGCCCCAGCATTTT. V usage is TRBV19 and J usage is TRBJ1-5, with 9 bases matching TRBD1. The CDR3 sequence is 16 residues long. Germline CDR1 reads LNHDA; CDR2 reads SQIVND (reference sequence). J was trimmed by 0 bases and V by 7 bases; bases with no gene match: 7.

The chain joins TRBV6-6 to TRBJ1-6, with D possibly being TRBD1 (5 bases). This CDR3 region has 12 residues. Germline values: CDR1 MNHNY, CDR2 SVGAGI (reference sequence). Trimming cost V 5 bases and J 17 bases, with 16 bases left between them. This CDR3 is CASSEGTVFIHF. The CDR3 DNA is TGTGCCAGCAGTGAGGGGACTGTCTTCATCCACTTT.

This clone was counted between two and nine times. V is TRBV6-6 and J is TRBJ2-1; TRBD1 might be the D (6 bases). This CDR3 comprises 15 residues. Trimming took off 8 bases at V and 4 bases at J, with 18 bases between the two ends. Germline V lookup: CDR1 MNHNY, CDR2 SVGAGI (reference sequence). DNA of the CDR3: TGTGCCAGCCGTTCAGGGACACCAACTTACAATGAGCAGTTCTTC. Its translation: CASRSGTPTYNEQFF.

The chain recombines TRBV3-1 (or the pseudogene TRBV3-2) with TRBJ1-5; TRBD1 matches 9 bases. Losses at the gene ends were 5 bases for V and 4 bases for J; bases not matched to a gene: 9. Germline assignment: CDR1 LGHDT and CDR2 YNNKEL (reference sequence). There are 16 residues in the CDR3. In nucleotides, the CDR3 is TGTGCCAGCAGCTCACAGGGGGCCCTTGGGAATCAGCCCCAGCATTTT. Translation: CASSSQGALGNQPQHF.

Here the CDR3 DNA reads TGTGCCAGTAGGGCCGGGACAGGGTCTTCTGGTCAGCCCCAGCATTTT. Its protein product is CASRAGTGSSGQPQHF. The rearrangement links TRBV19 to TRBJ1-5; 9 bases are a match to TRBD1. J was trimmed by 6 bases and V by 6 bases; bases with no gene match: 12. The CDR3 is 16 residues long. Germline assignment: CDR1 LNHDA and CDR2 SQIVND (reference sequence).

In its sample, this clone was seen once. The chain couples TRBV6-1 to TRBJ1-5; TRBD1 matches 8 bases. The CDR3 is 17 residues long. The J segment lost 6 bases and the V segment lost 4 bases, leaving 14 bases of the junction unmatched. CDR1 and CDR2 from the germline V gene are MNHNS and SASEGT. CDR3 loop: CASSAITGTGLFQPQHF. CDR3 bases: TGTGCCAGCAGTGCGATCACCGGGACAGGCCTTTTTCAGCCCCAGCATTTT.

This chain uses TRBV24-1 with TRBJ1-4; the match to TRBD1 covers 8 bases. V trimming: 3 bases; J trimming: 4 bases; junction bases outside the gene matches: 6. The germline CDR1 and CDR2 sequences are KGHDR and SFDVKD. The CDR3 spans 16 residues. CDR3 sequence reads: CATSDAGTGGNEKLFF. CDR3 DNA: TGTGCCACCAGTGATGCCGGGACAGGCGGTAATGAAAAACTGTTTTTT.

The chain uses TRBV5-1 and TRBJ2-3, with a weak D call TRBD2 (7 bases). Germline V lookup: CDR1 SGHRS, CDR2 YFSETQ. This CDR3 comprises 16 residues. The V end was cut by 0 bases, the J end by 0 bases, with 11 bases between. The CDR3 DNA is TGCGCCAGCAGCTTGGCCCGGGGGGCTAGCACAGATACGCAGTATTTT. Its translation: CASSLARGASTDTQYF.

This clone has only one observation. The chain combines TRBV18 with TRBJ1-3, with 10 positions matching TRBD1. The CDR3 runs 18 residues. Germline assignment: CDR1 KGHSH and CDR2 LQKENI. Trimming cost V 0 bases and J 1 base; bases outside gene matches: 6. The DNA of the CDR3 is TGTGCCAGCTCACCACCGGGGACAGGGGCATTATCTGGAAACACCATATATTTT. Encoded protein: CASSPPGTGALSGNTIYF.

The chain is built from TRBV27 and TRBJ2-7; D is possibly TRBD1 (6 bases). The CDR3 has 14 amino acids. The V gene lost 4 bases and the J gene lost 4 bases, with 14 bases spanning the gap. CDR1 MNHEY and CDR2 SMNVEV come from the germline V gene (reference sequence). The CDR3 region has the DNA TGTGCCAGCAGTTCCGGACAGACTCCGTACGAGCAGTACTTC. The encoded protein is CASSSGQTPYEQYF.

This sequence joins TRBV6-5 and TRBJ2-1, with TRBD2 as a possible D gene (6 bases). Germline V CDR1 and CDR2: MNHEY, SVGAGI. Trimming shortened V by 7 bases and J by 1 base, and 8 bases separated the two germline ends. CDR3 length equals 13 residues. The CDR3 loop reads CASTRGSYNEQFF. CDR3 nucleotide sequence: TGTGCCAGCACACGGGGGTCCTACAATGAGCAGTTCTTC.

The gene calls are TRBV10-2 and TRBJ2-7; 7 nucleotides match TRBD1. Germline loops: CDR1 WSHSY, CDR2 SAAADI. The V segment lost 3 bases and the J segment 2 bases; nucleotides outside the gene matches: 7. The CDR3 contains 15 residues. The CDR3: CASSDRQGGTYEQYF. The DNA for the CDR3 is TGCGCCAGCAGTGACCGACAGGGCGGTACCTACGAGCAGTACTTC.

This clone has more than one count but fewer than ten. This chain links TRBV12-3 or TRBV12-4 with TRBJ1-2, with D possibly being TRBD1 (6 bases). Trimming stripped 5 bases from V and 7 bases from J, with 14 bases between. This CDR3 spans 13 amino acids. Here the CDR3 DNA reads TGTGCCAGCAGTCCAGACAGGCGTCGTGGCTACACCTTC. As protein: CASSPDRRRGYTF.

The V call is TRBV11-2, the J call TRBJ2-3; TRBD2 is a possible D gene (5 bases). V was clipped by 3 bases and J by 3 bases, with 13 bases between them. The CDR3 length is 15 residues. Looked up from germline, CDR1 is SGHAT and CDR2 is FQNNGV. The CDR3 reads CASSFLATGTDTQYF. CDR3 coding DNA: TGTGCCAGCAGCTTCCTAGCCACGGGGACAGATACGCAGTATTTT.